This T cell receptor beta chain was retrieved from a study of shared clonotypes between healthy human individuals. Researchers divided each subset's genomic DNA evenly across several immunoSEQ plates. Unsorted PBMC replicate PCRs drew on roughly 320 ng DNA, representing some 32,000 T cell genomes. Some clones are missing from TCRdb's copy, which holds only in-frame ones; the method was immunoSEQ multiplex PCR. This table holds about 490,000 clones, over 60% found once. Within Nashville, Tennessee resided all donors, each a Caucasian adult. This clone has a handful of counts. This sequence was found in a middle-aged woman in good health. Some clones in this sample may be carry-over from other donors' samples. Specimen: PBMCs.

This chain's CDR3 is CAWSDYGQGFLTFF. The DNA of the CDR3 is TGTGCCTGGAGCGACTACGGACAGGGATTCCTTACTTTCTTT. This chain links TRBV30 with TRBJ1-1; 8 bases fit TRBD1. The CDR3 runs 14 residues. In germline, CDR1 is GTSNPN, CDR2 SVGIG (reference sequence). The junction had 15 bases not matched to a gene; V was cut back by 3 bases and J by 12 bases. The whole variable domain, remainder taken from reference TRBV30 and TRBJ1-1, is SQTIHQWPATLVQPVGSPLSLECTVEGTSNPNLYWYRQAAGRGLQLLFYSVGIGQISSEVPQNLSASRPQDRQFILSSKKLLLSDSGFYLCAWSDYGQGFLTFFGQGTRLTVV.